One sample yielded the 23 T cell receptor beta chains listed below, sequenced in a study of cytomegalovirus exposure and HLA in healthy donors (dated by TCRdb to 2016 to 2017). Library method: the immunoSEQ multiplex PCR assay. The immuneACCESS repertoire file appears here via TCRdb, limited to in-frame rearrangements. These files lack a portion of the clones; in checked studies, under half of the deficit traces to unresolved V genes, and the cause of the others is not known. For this sample the table gives under 300,000 clones, of which roughly 86% were detected only once. The top ten hold about 1.2% of the sample. The specimen sequenced was PBMCs. Receptor source: a woman under 40 in good health and CMV-seropositive.

The chain joins TRBV27 to TRBJ2-7; 8 nucleotides align to TRBD2. Germline V gives CDR1 MNHEY, CDR2 SMNVEV (reference sequence). There are 16 residues in the CDR3. Trimming at V came to 2 bases and at J to 4 bases, leaving 10 bases not matched to a gene. CDR3 sequence: CASSLRDTGGPYEQYF. Here the CDR3 DNA reads TGTGCCAGCAGTTTAAGGGATACGGGAGGGCCGTACGAGCAGTACTTC.

The chain couples TRBV11-3 to TRBJ2-7, with TRBD2 identical over 14 bases. CDR3 length equals 15 residues. Germline CDR1 is SGHNT and CDR2 is YENEEA. The V and J ends lost 2 bases and 7 bases, in that order; junction bases with no gene match: 4. The chain's CDR3 is CASSLRLAGGIEQYF. The CDR3 nucleotides are TGTGCCAGCAGCTTACGACTAGCGGGAGGGATAGAGCAGTACTTC.

The chain carries TRBV15 and TRBJ1-1, with 8 bases identical to TRBD1. This CDR3 has 17 amino acids. V lost 0 bases to trimming and J lost 5 bases; unmatched junction nucleotides: 11. Germline CDR1 and CDR2: LNHNV and YYDKDF (reference sequence). The DNA for the CDR3 is TGTGCCACCAGCAGAGATTTCAACCAGGGGGCAGGAACTGAAGCTTTCTTT. As protein: CATSRDFNQGAGTEAFF.

V is TRBV6-1 and J is TRBJ1-5; D might be TRBD1 (5 bases). Trimming pared 10 bases from V and 1 base from J, leaving 17 bases between. CDR3 length equals 15 residues. Germline CDR1 MNHNS, CDR2 SASEGT. CDR3 amino acids: CATGLGGLSNQPQHF. The CDR3 region has the DNA TGTGCCACGGGGTTGGGGGGTTTAAGCAATCAGCCCCAGCATTTT.

The chain couples TRBV4-1 to TRBJ2-7, with D tentatively TRBD1 (5 bases). The V gene's germline CDR1 is MGHRA and CDR2 YSYEKL. Trimming took off 5 bases at V and 0 bases at J, with 8 bases between the two ends. The CDR3 totals 13 residues. This chain's CDR3 is CASSFDSSYEQYF. The CDR3 nucleotides are TGCGCCAGCAGCTTCGACAGCTCCTACGAGCAGTACTTC.

Only one count was recorded for this clone. V usage is TRBV4-2 and J usage is TRBJ2-3; TRBD2 aligns across 12 bases. Germline values: CDR1 LGHNA, CDR2 YNFKEQ. This CDR3 contains 16 residues. V dropped 1 base and J dropped 5; count of bases not matched to a gene: 4. CDR3 protein: CASSQVASGRGDTQYF. CDR3 coding DNA: TGTGCCAGCAGCCAAGTGGCTAGCGGGAGGGGAGATACGCAGTATTTT.

With respect to this clone: The same CDR3 is also encoded by other DNA sequences in this sample. The V call is TRBV5-1, the J call TRBJ2-5; D is unresolved. The CDR3 spans 13 residues. Germline V CDR1 and CDR2: SGHRS, YFSETQ. The V end was cut by 2 bases, the J end by 2 bases, with 7 bases between. Here the CDR3 DNA reads TGCGCCAGCAGCTTATCAGGTCAAGAGACCCAGTACTTC. Protein: CASSLSGQETQYF.

V gene TRBV6-5 combines with J gene TRBJ1-2, with D tentatively TRBD1 (6 bases). CDR1 is MNHEY and CDR2 is SVGAGI in the germline V gene. This CDR3 comprises 13 residues. Trimming removed 8 bases from V and 8 bases from J, with 18 bases in between. CDR3 amino acids: CASRLIQGGGYTF. CDR3 nucleotides: TGTGCCAGCCGCCTCATACAGGGAGGGGGCTACACCTTC.

The CDR3 DNA reads TGTGCCAGCAGCCCCGGGGGGATATTCTACGAGCAGTACTTC. As protein: CASSPGGIFYEQYF. The chain uses TRBV5-4 and TRBJ2-7; TRBD2 matches at 7 bases. The V gene's germline CDR1 is SGHNT and CDR2 YYREEE (reference sequence). The CDR3 has 14 amino acids. The J segment lost 3 bases and the V segment lost 4 bases, leaving 7 bases of the junction unmatched. The full variable domain, with the rest looked up from reference TRBV5-4 and TRBJ2-7, is ETGVTQSPTHLIKTRGQQVTLRCSSQSGHNTVSWYQQALGQGPQFIFQYYREEENGRGNFPPRFSGLQFPNYSSELNVNALELDDSALYLCASSPGGIFYEQYFGPGTRLTVT.

This chain links TRBV7-9 with TRBJ2-7; 12 nucleotides match TRBD1. This CDR3 is built from 15 residues. CDR1 is SEHNR and CDR2 is FQNEAQ in the germline V gene (reference sequence). Trimming removed 2 bases from V and 7 bases from J; junction bases left unmatched: 6. The CDR3 loop reads CASSLPGQGAREQYF. For the CDR3, the DNA is TGTGCCAGCAGCTTACCGGGACAGGGGGCGCGGGAGCAGTACTTC.

This clone was seen only once. The gene calls are TRBV11-2 and TRBJ2-7, with 7 bases lining up with TRBD1. V gave up 3 bases and J gave up 12 bases; unmatched junction bases: 11. The germline CDR1 and CDR2 sequences are SGHAT and FQNNGV. The CDR3 spans 13 residues. The CDR3 is CASSLDYRQGGYF. The DNA of the CDR3 is TGTGCCAGCAGCTTGGATTACCGACAGGGCGGGTACTTC.

DNA of the CDR3: TGTGCCAGCAGTCCCGGGAGGCCCAACGAGCAGTTCTTC. This encodes CASSPGRPNEQFF. The rearrangement links TRBV28 to TRBJ2-1; 7 positions agree with TRBD2. Germline lookup yields CDR1 MDHEN and CDR2 SYDVKM. This CDR3 has 13 residues. With V trimmed by 5 bases and J by 10 bases, 8 bases remained unmatched.

The chain joins TRBV30 to TRBJ2-7, with 13 bases lining up with TRBD2. The CDR3 is 16 residues long. Germline V gene sequence: CDR1 GTSNPN, CDR2 SVGIG (reference sequence). The J segment lost 5 bases and the V segment lost 1 base, leaving 8 bases of the junction unmatched. CDR3 DNA sequence: TGTGCCTGGAGTGACGGACTAGCGGGAGTAATACACGAGCAGTACTTC. It encodes CAWSDGLAGVIHEQYF.

The V call is TRBV6-1, the J call TRBJ1-1; D gene ambiguous. Germline CDR1 is MNHNS and CDR2 is SASEGT. This CDR3 region has 14 residues. V dropped 8 bases and J dropped 1 base, with 14 bases sitting between them. The CDR3 spells CASAPAAGNTEAFF. As DNA, the CDR3 is TGTGCCAGCGCCCCCGCGGCCGGGAACACTGAAGCTTTCTTT.

This chain joins TRBV28 and TRBJ1-4; D gene ambiguous. Germline CDR1 MDHEN, CDR2 SYDVKM. CDR3 length: 15 residues. Trimming removed 6 bases from V and 3 bases from J, with 14 bases in between. The CDR3 loop is CASSQNSKPNEKLFF. Here the CDR3 DNA reads TGTGCCAGCAGCCAAAACAGCAAACCTAATGAAAAACTGTTTTTT. Full variable domain (missing parts from reference TRBV28 and TRBJ1-4): DVKVTQSSRYLVKRTGEKVFLECVQDMDHENMFWYRQDPGLGLRLIYFSYDVKMKEKGDIPEGYSVSREKKERFSLILESASTNQTSMYLCASSQNSKPNEKLFFGSGTQLSVL.

The V call is TRBV10-1, the J call TRBJ2-7; D gene uncertain. Trimming took 0 bases from V and 3 from J, leaving 9 bases between them. Germline CDR1 is WNHNN and CDR2 is SYGVQD (reference sequence). This CDR3 has 14 amino acids. The CDR3 sequence is CASSESYGNYEQYF. CDR3 bases: TGCGCCAGCAGTGAGTCGTACGGTAACTACGAGCAGTACTTC.

The genes are TRBV5-4 and TRBJ2-5; possibly TRBD1 for D (5 bases). CDR1 and CDR2 (germline): SGHNT, YYREEE (reference sequence). There are 14 residues in the CDR3. The germline V and J ends were trimmed by 1 base and 4 bases, with 11 bases remaining between them. The CDR3 loop reads CASSLSGQGETQYF. CDR3 nucleotide sequence: TGTGCCAGCAGCTTGTCTGGGCAGGGAGAGACCCAGTACTTC.

This clone was seen once. This sequence joins TRBV10-3 and TRBJ2-6, with a possible D match to TRBD1 (7 bases). Per the germline V gene, CDR1 is ENHRY and CDR2 is SYGVKD. This CDR3 has 14 amino acids. The V and J ends lost 9 bases and 4 bases respectively, with 13 bases between them. The CDR3 region is CAMKQGRGANVLTF. The CDR3 nucleotides read TGTGCCATGAAACAGGGGAGGGGGGCCAACGTCCTGACTTTC.

As for this clone: This sample also contains other DNA sequences that code for the same CDR3. The V gene is TRBV18, the J gene TRBJ1-3, with D perhaps TRBD1 (5 bases). The V gene's germline CDR1 is KGHSH and CDR2 LQKENI. CDR3 length: 13 amino acids. Trimming removed 5 bases at V and 0 bases at J, with 5 bases between. The CDR3 protein is CASSDSSGNTIYF. The DNA of the CDR3 is TGTGCCAGCTCAGACAGCTCTGGAAACACCATATATTTT.

The genes are TRBV18 and TRBJ2-7; tentatively, D is TRBD2 (6 bases). The germline gives CDR1 KGHSH, CDR2 LQKENI. The CDR3 spans 15 residues. The germline V and J ends were trimmed by 0 bases and 4 bases, with 13 bases remaining between them. The CDR3: CASSPPARGSYEQYF. CDR3 bases: TGTGCCAGCTCACCACCGGCACGGGGGAGTTACGAGCAGTACTTC.

The chain combines TRBV7-9 with TRBJ1-5; D is possibly TRBD1 (5 bases). CDR3 size: 18 residues. Trimming removed 4 bases from V and 4 bases from J, with 23 bases in between. Germline V gene sequence: CDR1 SEHNR, CDR2 FQNEAQ (reference sequence). The CDR3 loop is CASSSNQHPGRRNQPQHF. For the CDR3, the DNA is TGTGCCAGCAGCTCGAATCAGCACCCAGGGAGGCGTAATCAGCCCCAGCATTTT.

This chain connects TRBV4-1 to TRBJ1-2; TRBD1 matches 8 bases. The CDR3 is made up of 13 amino acids. The germline gives CDR1 MGHRA, CDR2 YSYEKL. Germline trimming cut 6 bases from V and 9 bases from J; bases unmatched to any gene: 9. CDR3 sequence (DNA): TGCGCCAGCAGGGGACAGGAAGAAATCCGCTACACCTTC. The encoded protein is CASRGQEEIRYTF.

CDR3 nucleotides: TGCGCCAGCAGTAACGGACAGCAAGAGACCCAGTACTTC. Its translation: CASSNGQQETQYF. The chain uses TRBV5-1 and TRBJ2-5, with a weak D call TRBD1 (6 bases). In germline, CDR1 is SGHRS, CDR2 YFSETQ. Trimming took off 5 bases at V and 2 bases at J, with 10 bases between the two ends. This CDR3 region has 13 residues.